These 4 T cell receptor beta chains were all obtained from the same sample, sequenced in a study of Graves' ophthalmopathy and Graves' hyperthyroidism. Amplified TCR beta CDR3 regions were obtained using RNA transcripts as template. HTBI primers primed a first-round RT-PCR, and a second-round multiplex PCR followed. TCRdb reprocessed the multiplex PCR reads via MiXCR and lists one record per CDR3 protein. The sample has 450,000 to 600,000 distinct CDR3 sequences; 39% are singletons. The sample comprised peripheral blood or thyroid tissue (not recorded which). Receptors originate from an adult man with Graves' hyperthyroidism.

The V gene is TRBV5-1, the J gene TRBJ1-6, with 9 bases identical to TRBD1. Losses at the gene ends were 7 bases for V and 8 bases for J; bases not matched to a gene: 7. The CDR3 is 14 amino acids. CDR1 and CDR2 (germline): SGHRS, YFSETQ. This CDR3 reads CASGVGQGDSPLHF. The DNA for the CDR3 is TGCGCCAGCGGCGTGGGACAGGGAGATTCACCCCTCCACTTT.

This clonotype was found a few times. The rearrangement links TRBV5-7 to TRBJ1-5, with unresolved D. TRBV5-7 is an ORF; its function is uncertain. The CDR3 is 14 residues long. V lost 10 bases and J lost 0, with 14 bases in between. The CDR3 here is CAWSSAGSNQPQHF. CDR3 nucleotide sequence: TGTGCCTGGAGTTCGGCAGGTAGCAATCAGCCCCAGCATTTT.

This clonotype was detected only a few times. The CDR3 DNA reads as TGTGCCAGCAGTGAGGTACAGGGCCCAACCTACAATGAGCAGTTCTTC. Translating it yields CASSEVQGPTYNEQFF. The chain carries TRBV25-1 and TRBJ2-1, with a possible D match to TRBD1 (6 bases). CDR1 is MGHDK and CDR2 is SYGVNS in the germline V gene. Trimming cost V 3 bases and J 2 bases, with 14 bases left between them. This CDR3 spans 16 amino acids. Drawing the rest from reference TRBV25-1 and TRBJ2-1, the complete variable domain is EADIYQTPRYLVIGTGKKITLECSQTMGHDKMYWYQQDPGMELHLIHYSYGVNSTEKGDLSSESTVSRIRTEHFPLTLESARPSHTSQYLCASSEVQGPTYNEQFFGPGTRLTVL.

The V gene is TRBV5-4, the J gene TRBJ2-3; TRBD1 matches at 8 bases. This CDR3 has 16 amino acids. The germline gives CDR1 SGHNT, CDR2 YYREEE (reference sequence). With 4 bases clipped from V and 1 base from J, the junction kept 8 bases outside the gene matches. The CDR3 coding sequence is TGTGCCAGCAGCCAAAGACAGGGGTTCGGCACAGATACGCAGTATTTT. Translated: CASSQRQGFGTDTQYF.